This T cell receptor beta chain came from a study of T cell changes during pregnancy in multiple sclerosis (dated by TCRdb to the late 2010s). Concerning the study at large: The study examined how the T cell repertoire changed over the course of pregnancy in women with multiple sclerosis.

V has 3 bases trimmed and J has 8 bases trimmed; junction bases matching no gene number 4. Sequences SQVTM (CDR1) and ANQGSEA (CDR2) are obtained from the germline V gene. CDR3 length: 13 amino acids, cysteine to phenylalanine. The read is trimmed to its CDR3 DNA, 39 bases read in frame from base 1. Libraries were built with the immunoSEQ multiplex PCR assay. Entries here come from immuneACCESS through TCRdb and include only in-frame sequences with V and J called. Some clones fail to appear in such tables; in the studies checked, an unresolved V gene covers under half of the shortfall, and the cause of the remainder is unknown. This sample has around 38,000 clones in its table, and roughly 90% of those were observed once. Of the sample, about 6.1% falls within the top ten clones. A remark on this clone: This receptor's antigen is unknown. It has no much larger one-base neighbor in the sample; base qualities were not kept.

This material consisted of CD8+ T cells from peripheral blood mononuclear cells, taken in the third trimester of pregnancy. Recombination linked TRBV29-1 to TRBJ2-1, with 10 bases in between that match TRBD2. This TCR was recovered from a female donor with multiple sclerosis, enrolled in a pregnancy study. The CDR3 is CSVEVLAGDEQFF. In nucleotide form, the sequence is TGCAGCGTTGAGGTCCTAGCGGGAGATGAGCAGTTCTTC.